Listed below are T cell receptor beta chains from one sample, sequenced in a study of OX40 agonist ivuxolimab in advanced cancers. Sequencing was performed with immunoSEQ multiplex PCR; in TCRdb, only in-frame clones are kept and a portion is missing. The data hold tens of thousands of clones, with about nine tenths observed a single time. The sequences come from CD4+ or CD8+ T cells sorted from blood, collected in a trial of the OX40 agonist ivuxolimab. Receptor source: an adult with an advanced solid tumor such as melanoma, head and neck, liver or kidney cancer. Each CDR3 is given with its conserved first and last residue. The D gene is left open where the match is weak.

v_gene	d_gene	j_gene	CDR3aa
TRBV30	TRBD1	TRBJ1-2	CAWSSGDRFGYTF
TRBV30	TRBD1	TRBJ2-7	CAWSVRDRLTYEQYF
TRBV10-1	NA	TRBJ2-3	CASSESRGRAAGDTQYF
TRBV5-3	TRBD2	TRBJ2-1	CARSFAAGGPLNEQFF
TRBV5-6	TRBD1	TRBJ1-2	CASSSGTGMYGYTF
TRBV5-4	NA	TRBJ2-3	CASSLGVGGSTDTQYF
TRBV7-2	TRBD2	TRBJ2-7	CASSRGLAGESYEQYF
TRBV7-3	TRBD2	TRBJ2-7	CASSLLAGDDEQYF
TRBV5-4	NA	TRBJ1-2	CASKRDRNYGYTF
TRBV9	NA	TRBJ1-2	CASSDSGVGSYGYTF
TRBV7-9	NA	TRBJ1-4	CASSSSGVEKLFF
TRBV6-5	TRBD1	TRBJ2-5	CASSYSISGGKETQYF
TRBV6-5	TRBD1	TRBJ1-1	CASRTGQGRSEAFF
TRBV7-3	TRBD1	TRBJ2-2	CASSLNSGGNTGELFF
TRBV30	NA	TRBJ2-3	CAWSRTSNTDTQYF
TRBV28	NA	TRBJ2-1	CASSGEVGFSYNEQFF
TRBV19	NA	TRBJ1-5	CASSTEGDMYSNQPQHF
TRBV12-5	NA	TRBJ2-1	CASGLLYGNEQFF
TRBV19	TRBD2	TRBJ2-5	CASSTRAGLAGETQYF
TRBV27	TRBD2	TRBJ2-1	CASSTFWRETGNEQFF
TRBV29-1	TRBD2	TRBJ2-1	CSVRGTSGSPNEQFF
TRBV28	TRBD1	TRBJ1-2	CASVQGGGGYTF
TRBV5-5	NA	TRBJ1-2	CASSSTQGSIYGYTF
TRBV5-8	TRBD1	TRBJ1-1	CASSRKITGEGVFF
TRBV5-1	NA	TRBJ1-4	CASSSVPTGEKLFF
TRBV30	NA	TRBJ2-2	CAWSKGNTGELFF
TRBV28	NA	TRBJ2-3	CASNNRGYTDTQYF
TRBV7-8	NA	TRBJ2-7	CASSSTRTATYEQYF
TRBV27	NA	TRBJ1-5	CASSPSRWSSNQPQHF